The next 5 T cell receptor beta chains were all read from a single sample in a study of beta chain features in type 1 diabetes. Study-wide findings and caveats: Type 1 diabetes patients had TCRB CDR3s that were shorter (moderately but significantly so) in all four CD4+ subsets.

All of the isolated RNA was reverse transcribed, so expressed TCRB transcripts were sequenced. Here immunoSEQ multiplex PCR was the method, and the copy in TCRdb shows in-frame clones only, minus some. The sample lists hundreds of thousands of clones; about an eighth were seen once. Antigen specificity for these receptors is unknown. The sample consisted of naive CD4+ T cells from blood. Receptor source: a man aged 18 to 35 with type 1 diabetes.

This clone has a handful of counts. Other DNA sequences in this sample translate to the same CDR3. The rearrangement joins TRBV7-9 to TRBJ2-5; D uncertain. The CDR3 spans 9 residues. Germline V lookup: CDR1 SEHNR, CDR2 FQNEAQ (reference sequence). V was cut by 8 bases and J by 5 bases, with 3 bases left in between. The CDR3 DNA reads TGTGCCAGCGGTGAGACCCAGTACTTC. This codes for CASGETQYF.

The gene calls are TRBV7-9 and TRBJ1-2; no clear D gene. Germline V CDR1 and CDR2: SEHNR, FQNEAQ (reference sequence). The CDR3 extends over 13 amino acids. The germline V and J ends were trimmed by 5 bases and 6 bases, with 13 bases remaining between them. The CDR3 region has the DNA TGTGCCAGCAGCCCCCCTGGCAGAAATGGCTACACCTTC. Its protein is CASSPPGRNGYTF.

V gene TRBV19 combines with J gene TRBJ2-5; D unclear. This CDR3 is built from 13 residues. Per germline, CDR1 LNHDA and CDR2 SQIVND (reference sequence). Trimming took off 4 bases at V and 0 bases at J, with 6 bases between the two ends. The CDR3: CASSNTDQETQYF. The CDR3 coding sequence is TGTGCCAGTAGTAATACGGACCAAGAGACCCAGTACTTC.

CDR3 in amino acids: CASSRTGSESYNSPLHF. CDR3 in DNA: TGTGCCAGCAGCCGCACGGGGAGCGAGTCCTATAATTCACCCCTCCACTTT. This rearrangement joins TRBV7-2 to TRBJ1-6; D not resolved. The CDR3 is made up of 17 amino acids. The V gene's germline CDR1 is SGHTA and CDR2 FQGNSA. V gave up 5 bases and J gave up 1 base, with 15 bases separating them.

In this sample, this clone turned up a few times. The CDR3 nucleotides are TGTGCCAGCAGCTTGGTTCAGGGTCGCGGTGAAGCTTTCTTT. This gives the protein CASSLVQGRGEAFF. The chain carries TRBV5-4 and TRBJ1-1, with D maybe TRBD1 (5 bases). Trimming stripped 0 bases from V and 7 bases from J, with 13 bases between. Germline CDR1 and CDR2: SGHNT and YYREEE (reference sequence). This CDR3 has 14 amino acids.